These 2 T cell receptor beta chains were sequenced from one sample in a study of blood T cell repertoires in COVID-19. Generated by immunoSEQ multiplex PCR, the TCRdb table keeps only in-frame clones and is missing some. The repertoire has approximately 500,000 clones, 85% to 90% of them found once; the top ten carry 7.8%. The sample consisted of peripheral blood. Receptors were obtained from a woman between 50 and 59 years old with COVID-19, enrolled during active disease.

V and J are TRBV6-5 and TRBJ2-5, with D perhaps matching TRBD2 (6 bases). Germline loops: CDR1 MNHEY, CDR2 SVGAGI. Deletions cut 6 bases from V and 3 bases from J, with 17 bases between. The CDR3 is 15 residues long. The DNA of the CDR3 is TGTGCCAGCAGCCTCGGAGGGACTTTCGAAGAGACCCAGTACTTC. It yields the protein CASSLGGTFEETQYF.

The chain recombines TRBV29-1 with TRBJ2-2, with TRBD2 matching over 14 bases. The CDR3 length is 16 residues. CDR1 and CDR2 (germline): SQVTM, ANQGSEA. Trimming at V came to 3 bases and at J to 6 bases, leaving 6 bases not matched to a gene. In DNA form, the CDR3 reads TGCAGCGTTGAGGGACTAGCGGGGGCCCTCGCCGGGGAGCTGTTTTTT. It encodes CSVEGLAGALAGELFF.